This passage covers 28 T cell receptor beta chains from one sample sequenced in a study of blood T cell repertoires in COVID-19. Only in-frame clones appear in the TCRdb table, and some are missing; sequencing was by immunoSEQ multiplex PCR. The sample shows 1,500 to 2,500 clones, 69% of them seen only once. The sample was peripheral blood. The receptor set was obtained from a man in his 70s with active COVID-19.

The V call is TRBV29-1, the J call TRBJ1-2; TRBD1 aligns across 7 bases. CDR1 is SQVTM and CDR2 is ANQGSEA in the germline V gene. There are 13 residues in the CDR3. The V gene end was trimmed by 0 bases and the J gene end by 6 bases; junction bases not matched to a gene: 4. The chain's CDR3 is CSVEEDRVDGYTF. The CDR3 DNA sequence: TGCAGCGTTGAAGAAGACAGGGTGGATGGCTACACCTTC.

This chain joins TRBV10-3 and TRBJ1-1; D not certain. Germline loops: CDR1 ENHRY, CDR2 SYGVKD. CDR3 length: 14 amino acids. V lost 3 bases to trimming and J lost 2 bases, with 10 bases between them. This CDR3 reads CAISDGLTNTEAFF. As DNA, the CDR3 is TGTGCCATCAGTGATGGGCTGACAAACACTGAAGCTTTCTTT.

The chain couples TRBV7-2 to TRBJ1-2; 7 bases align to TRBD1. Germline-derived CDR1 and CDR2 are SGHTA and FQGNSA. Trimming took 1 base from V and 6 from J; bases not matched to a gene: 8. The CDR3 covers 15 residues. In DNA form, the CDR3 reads TGTGCCAGCAGCTTAGTAGGGTCAGGGGGAGATGGCTACACCTTC. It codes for CASSLVGSGGDGYTF. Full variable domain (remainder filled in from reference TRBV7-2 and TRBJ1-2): GAGVSQSPSNKVTEKGKDVELRCDPISGHTALYWYRQSLGQGLEFLIYFQGNSAPDKSGLPSDRFSAERTGGSVSTLTIQRTQQEDSAVYLCASSLVGSGGDGYTFGSGTRLTVV.

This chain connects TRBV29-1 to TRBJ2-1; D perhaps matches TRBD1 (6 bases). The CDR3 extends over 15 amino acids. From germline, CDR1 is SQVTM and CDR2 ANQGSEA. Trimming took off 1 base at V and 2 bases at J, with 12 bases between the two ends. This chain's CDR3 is CSVEVPQGPYNEQFF. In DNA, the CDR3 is TGCAGCGTTGAAGTTCCACAGGGCCCCTACAATGAGCAGTTCTTC.

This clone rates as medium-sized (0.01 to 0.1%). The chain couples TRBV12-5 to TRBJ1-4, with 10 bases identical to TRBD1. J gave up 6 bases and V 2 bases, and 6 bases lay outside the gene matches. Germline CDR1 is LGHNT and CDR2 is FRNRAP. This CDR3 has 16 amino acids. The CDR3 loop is CASGLSTGTGDEKLFF. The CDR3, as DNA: TGTGCTAGTGGTTTGTCAACCGGGACAGGGGATGAAAAACTGTTTTTT.

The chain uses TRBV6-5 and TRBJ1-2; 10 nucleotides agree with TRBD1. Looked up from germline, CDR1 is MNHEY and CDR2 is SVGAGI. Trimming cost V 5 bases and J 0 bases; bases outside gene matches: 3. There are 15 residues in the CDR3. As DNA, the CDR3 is TGTGCCAGCAGTCCCGGACAGGGGGCTAACTATGGCTACACCTTC. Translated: CASSPGQGANYGYTF.

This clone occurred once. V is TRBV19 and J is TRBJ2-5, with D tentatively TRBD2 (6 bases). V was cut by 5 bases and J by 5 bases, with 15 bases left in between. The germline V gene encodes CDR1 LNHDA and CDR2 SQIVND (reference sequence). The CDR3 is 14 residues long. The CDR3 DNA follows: TGTGCCAGTAGTCATGGAGGGCGCGGGGAGACCCAGTACTTC. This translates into CASSHGGRGETQYF.

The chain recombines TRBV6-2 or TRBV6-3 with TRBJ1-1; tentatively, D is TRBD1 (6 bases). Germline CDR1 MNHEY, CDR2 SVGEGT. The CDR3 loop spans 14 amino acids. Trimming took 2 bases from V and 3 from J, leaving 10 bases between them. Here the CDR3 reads CASSYTQGYTEAFF. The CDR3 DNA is TGTGCCAGCAGTTACACACAGGGCTACACTGAAGCTTTCTTT.

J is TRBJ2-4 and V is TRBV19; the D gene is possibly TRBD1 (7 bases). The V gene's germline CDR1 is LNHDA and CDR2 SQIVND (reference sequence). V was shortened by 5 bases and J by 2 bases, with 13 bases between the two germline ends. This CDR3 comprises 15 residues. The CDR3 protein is CASSSQGGPKNIQYF. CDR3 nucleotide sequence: TGTGCCAGTAGTTCCCAGGGGGGTCCCAAAAACATTCAGTACTTC.

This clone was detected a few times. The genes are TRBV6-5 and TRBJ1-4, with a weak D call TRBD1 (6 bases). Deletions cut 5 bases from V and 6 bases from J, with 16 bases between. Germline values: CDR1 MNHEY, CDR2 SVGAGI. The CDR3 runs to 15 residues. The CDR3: CASSRAGVRDEKLFF. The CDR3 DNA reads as TGTGCCAGCAGTAGGGCAGGGGTTCGCGATGAAAAACTGTTTTTT.

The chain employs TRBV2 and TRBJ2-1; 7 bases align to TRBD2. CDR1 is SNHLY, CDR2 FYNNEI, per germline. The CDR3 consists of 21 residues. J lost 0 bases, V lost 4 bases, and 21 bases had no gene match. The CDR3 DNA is TGTGCCAGCAGTGTTTGGCTCCTAGCGGAAGACCCCACTAGCTCCTACAATGAGCAGTTCTTC. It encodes CASSVWLLAEDPTSSYNEQFF.

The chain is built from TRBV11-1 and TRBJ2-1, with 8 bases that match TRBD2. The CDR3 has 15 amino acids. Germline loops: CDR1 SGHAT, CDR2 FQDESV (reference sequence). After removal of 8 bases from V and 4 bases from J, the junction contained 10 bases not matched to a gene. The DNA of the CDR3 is TGTGCCAGCGCCCCTGGGCGGGGGGAATACAATGAGCAGTTCTTC. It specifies CASAPGRGEYNEQFF. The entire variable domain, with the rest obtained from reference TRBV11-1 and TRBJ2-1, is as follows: EAEVAQSPRYKITEKSQAVAFWCDPISGHATLYWYRQILGQGPELLVQFQDESVVDDSQLPKDRFSAERLKGVDSTLKIQPAELGDSAMYLCASAPGRGEYNEQFFGPGTRLTVL.

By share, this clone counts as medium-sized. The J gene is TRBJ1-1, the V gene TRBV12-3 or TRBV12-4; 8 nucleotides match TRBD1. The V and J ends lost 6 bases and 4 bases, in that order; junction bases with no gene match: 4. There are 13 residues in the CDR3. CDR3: CASSQGAFTEAFF. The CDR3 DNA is TGTGCCAGCAGCCAGGGGGCTTTCACTGAAGCTTTCTTT.

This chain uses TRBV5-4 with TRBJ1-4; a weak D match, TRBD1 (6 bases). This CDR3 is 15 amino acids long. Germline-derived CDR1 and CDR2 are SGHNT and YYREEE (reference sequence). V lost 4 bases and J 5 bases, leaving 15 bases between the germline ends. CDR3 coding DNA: TGTGCCAGCAGCACTAACAGGGCCGTAAATGAAAAACTGTTTTTT. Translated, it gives CASSTNRAVNEKLFF.

The CDR3 DNA reads TGTGCCTGGGACAGGGGGCCTCCTGGGGAGCAGTTCTTC. Amino acid sequence: CAWDRGPPGEQFF. The chain couples TRBV30 to TRBJ2-1; 10 bases fit TRBD1. CDR3 size: 13 residues. Per germline, CDR1 GTSNPN and CDR2 SVGIG (reference sequence). J lost 10 bases, V lost 5 bases, and 8 bases had no gene match.

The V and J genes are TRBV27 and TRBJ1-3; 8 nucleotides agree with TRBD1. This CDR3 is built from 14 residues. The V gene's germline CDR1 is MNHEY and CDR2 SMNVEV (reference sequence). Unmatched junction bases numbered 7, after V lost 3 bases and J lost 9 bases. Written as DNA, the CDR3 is TGTGCCAGCAGTTTCCAGGGGGCCCTAGGCACCATATATTTT. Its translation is CASSFQGALGTIYF.

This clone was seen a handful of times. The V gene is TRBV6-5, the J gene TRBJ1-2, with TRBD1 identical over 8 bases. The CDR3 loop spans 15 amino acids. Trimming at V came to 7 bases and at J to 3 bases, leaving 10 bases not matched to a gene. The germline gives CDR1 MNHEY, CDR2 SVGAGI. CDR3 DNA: TGTGCCAGCATTCCACAGGGGGTGAGAGACTATGGCTACACCTTC. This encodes CASIPQGVRDYGYTF.

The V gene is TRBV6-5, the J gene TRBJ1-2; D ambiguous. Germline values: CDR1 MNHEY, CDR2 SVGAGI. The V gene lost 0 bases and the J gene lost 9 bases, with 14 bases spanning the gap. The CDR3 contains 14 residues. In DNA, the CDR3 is TGTGCCAGCAGTTACTCGATTAAAGGAGGTCGCTACACCTTC. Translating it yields CASSYSIKGGRYTF.

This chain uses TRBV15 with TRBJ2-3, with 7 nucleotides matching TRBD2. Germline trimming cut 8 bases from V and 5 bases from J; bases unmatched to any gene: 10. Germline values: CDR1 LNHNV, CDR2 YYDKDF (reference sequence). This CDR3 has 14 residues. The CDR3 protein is CATGREPGEDTQYF. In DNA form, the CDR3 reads TGTGCCACCGGGAGGGAGCCGGGTGAAGATACGCAGTATTTT.

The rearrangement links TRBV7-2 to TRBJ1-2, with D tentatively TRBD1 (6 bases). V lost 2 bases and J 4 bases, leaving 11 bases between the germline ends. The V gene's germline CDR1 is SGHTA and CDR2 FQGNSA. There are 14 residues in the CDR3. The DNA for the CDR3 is TGTGCCAGCAGCTTAACCCAGGGGCCCTATGGCTACACCTTC. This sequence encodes CASSLTQGPYGYTF.

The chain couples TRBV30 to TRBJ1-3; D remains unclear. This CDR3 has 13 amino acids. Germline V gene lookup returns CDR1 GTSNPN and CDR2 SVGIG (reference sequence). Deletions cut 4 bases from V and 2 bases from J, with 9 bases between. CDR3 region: CAWIGVAGNTIYF. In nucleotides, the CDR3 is TGTGCCTGGATAGGAGTCGCTGGAAACACCATATATTTT.

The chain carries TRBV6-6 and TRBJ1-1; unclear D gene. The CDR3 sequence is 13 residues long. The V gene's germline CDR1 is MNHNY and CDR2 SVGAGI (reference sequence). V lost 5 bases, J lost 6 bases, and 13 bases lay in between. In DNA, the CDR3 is TGTGCCAGCAGTCGTTTGACTTCCCCTGAAGCTTTCTTT. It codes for CASSRLTSPEAFF.

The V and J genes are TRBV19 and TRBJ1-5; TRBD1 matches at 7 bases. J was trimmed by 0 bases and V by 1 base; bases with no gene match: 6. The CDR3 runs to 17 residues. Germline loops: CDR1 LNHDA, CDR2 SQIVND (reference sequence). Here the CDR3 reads CASSIAHRGYSNQPQHF. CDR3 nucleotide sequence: TGTGCCAGTAGTATAGCCCACAGGGGCTATAGCAATCAGCCCCAGCATTTT.

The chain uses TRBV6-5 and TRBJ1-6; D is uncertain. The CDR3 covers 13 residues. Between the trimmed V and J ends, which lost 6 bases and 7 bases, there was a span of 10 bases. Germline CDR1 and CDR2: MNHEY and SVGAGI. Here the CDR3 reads CASRARSNSPLHF. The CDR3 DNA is TGTGCCAGCAGGGCACGTTCCAATTCACCCCTCCACTTT.

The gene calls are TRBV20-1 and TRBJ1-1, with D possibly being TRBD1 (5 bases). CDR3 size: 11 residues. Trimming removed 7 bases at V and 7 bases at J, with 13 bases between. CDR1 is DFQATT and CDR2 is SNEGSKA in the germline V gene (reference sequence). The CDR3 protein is CSVDTHHEAFF. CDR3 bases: TGCAGTGTGGACACCCATCATGAAGCTTTCTTT.

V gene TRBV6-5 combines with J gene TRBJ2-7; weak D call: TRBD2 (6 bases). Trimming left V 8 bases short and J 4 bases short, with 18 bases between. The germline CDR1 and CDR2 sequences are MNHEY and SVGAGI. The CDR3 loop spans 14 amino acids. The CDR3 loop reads CASAPGGGGYEQYF. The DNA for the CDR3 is TGTGCCAGCGCCCCCGGGGGAGGAGGGTACGAGCAGTACTTC.

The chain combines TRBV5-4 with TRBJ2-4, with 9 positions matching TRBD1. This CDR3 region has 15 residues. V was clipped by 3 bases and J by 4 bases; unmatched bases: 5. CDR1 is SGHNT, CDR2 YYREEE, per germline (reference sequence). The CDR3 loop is CASSSPGQGKNIQYF. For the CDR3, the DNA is TGTGCCAGCAGCTCACCGGGACAGGGAAAAAACATTCAGTACTTC. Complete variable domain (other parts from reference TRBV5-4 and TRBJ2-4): ETGVTQSPTHLIKTRGQQVTLRCSSQSGHNTVSWYQQALGQGPQFIFQYYREEENGRGNFPPRFSGLQFPNYSSELNVNALELDDSALYLCASSSPGQGKNIQYFGAGTRLSVL.

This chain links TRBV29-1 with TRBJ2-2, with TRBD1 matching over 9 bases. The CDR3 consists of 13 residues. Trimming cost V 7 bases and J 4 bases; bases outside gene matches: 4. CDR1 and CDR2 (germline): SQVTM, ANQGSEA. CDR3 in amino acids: CSGWTGVTGELFF. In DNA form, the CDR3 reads TGCAGCGGCTGGACAGGGGTCACCGGGGAGCTGTTTTTT.